This T cell receptor beta chain derives from a study of blood T cell repertoires in COVID-19. Study-wide context: Spain, Italy and the United States supplied samples that represented acute and convalescent COVID-19. Nucleic acid was either cDNA or gDNA, and it came from T cells, B-cell-depleted T cells, or PBMCs.

Germline assignment: CDR1 SGHAT and CDR2 FQNNGV. Trimming cost V 5 bases and J 8 bases, with 21 bases left between them. CDR3 length: 16 residues. The repertoire was sequenced with immunoSEQ multiplex PCR; TCRdb's copy has only in-frame clones and lacks some. The sample lists roughly 260,000 clones, roughly 87% occurring once. The specimen was peripheral blood. This sequence joins TRBV11-2 and TRBJ1-4; D remains ambiguous. This clonotype was sampled from a woman aged 50 to 60 who had recovered from COVID-19. The DNA of the CDR3 is TGTGCCAGCAGCCCATCCCCCGGCCTACGGAGAGAAAAACTGTTTTTT. Its protein product is CASSPSPGLRREKLFF.